This is a list of T cell receptor beta chains from one sample in a study of identical twins. TCRdb re-called the 5' RACE reads with MiXCR, one entry per CDR3 protein. The sample has under 900,000 distinct CDR3 sequences; 10% to 15% are singletons. These data are also associated with another study on yellow fever vaccine responses in identical twins.

Source material: PBMCs. The receptors stem from a woman aged 18-29 years in good health. Each CDR3 is given with its conserved first and last residue. The D gene is left open where the match is weak. Some rows mark clone size as missing; the rest say once, few, many or name a class of expanded clone.

NA | TRBJ2-7 | NA | TRBV3-1 | TGTGCCAGCAGCCCGGGGTCCATTGGGGGCGGCTACGAGCAGTACTTC | CASSPGSIGGGYEQYF
NA | TRBJ2-2 | few | TRBV14 | TGTGCCAGCTGCCAGTCTACGCCCGGGGAGCTGTTTTTT | CASCQSTPGELFF
NA | TRBJ1-1 | few | TRBV25-1 | TGTGCCAGCAGTGAATGGGTGGGGAACACTGAAGCTTTCTTT | CASSEWVGNTEAFF
TRBD1 | TRBJ1-5 | few | TRBV28 | TGTGCCAGCAGTTTACGAGGACAGGGGTGGCAGCCCCAGCATTTT | CASSLRGQGWQPQHF
TRBD1 | TRBJ2-1 | few | TRBV5-5 | TGTGCCAGCAGCCAACGACAGGGGATGTACAATGAGCAGTTCTTC | CASSQRQGMYNEQFF
NA | TRBJ2-5 | few | TRBV12-3/TRBV12-4 | TGTGCCAGCACCTACCGGGGGACTCAGTTGAGGTACCAAGAGACCCAGTACTTC | CASTYRGTQLRYQETQYF
NA | TRBJ2-3 | many | TRBV3-1 | TGTGCCAGCAGCCAAGGGGGGAATGAACCTTACACAGATACGCAGTATTTT | CASSQGGNEPYTDTQYF
TRBD1 | TRBJ1-1 | NA | TRBV5-5 | TGTGCCAGCAGCCAACTCGACAGGGTGAACACTGAAGCTTTCTTT | CASSQLDRVNTEAFF
NA | TRBJ1-1 | few | TRBV5-6 | TGTGCCAGCAGCTTATCGGCCCAGCGGATCACTGAAGCTTTCTTT | CASSLSAQRITEAFF
NA | TRBJ2-2 | NA | TRBV19 | TGTGCCAGTAGTATAGGGCTAAGCACCGGGGAGCTGTTTTTT | CASSIGLSTGELFF
NA | TRBJ2-7 | NA | TRBV25-1 | TGTGCCAGCAGTGAAACACGTACAACCTACGAGCAGTACTTC | CASSETRTTYEQYF
TRBD1 | TRBJ1-2 | NA | TRBV12-3/TRBV12-4 | TGTGCCAGCAGTTTAAGGGTCATCAGGGGGGGAGGCTACACCTTC | CASSLRVIRGGGYTF
NA | TRBJ2-1 | many | TRBV4-1 | TGCGCCAGCAGCCAAGATTGGGACAATGAGCAGTTCTTC | CASSQDWDNEQFF